A single sample is the source of the 9 T cell receptor beta chains below, sequenced in a study of blood T cells in healthy people across ages. With a J-beta primer mix and a sample-barcoded 5' primer, a second PCR ran about 7 to 12 cycles. TCRdb used MiXCR to reprocess the 5' RACE reads, holding one entry per CDR3 protein. This sample carries around 670,000 distinct CDR3 sequences, about 30% of them seen once, and the ten largest clones take around 16%. What was sequenced was blood. The receptors were gathered from a woman of 80 years or more in good health.

A few counts support this clonotype. This chain joins TRBV12-3 or TRBV12-4 and TRBJ2-7; D is perhaps TRBD2 (7 bases). V was clipped by 6 bases and J by 0 bases, with 18 bases between them. The CDR3 covers 16 residues. Here the CDR3 DNA reads TGTGCCAGCAGCCTGGCCCGGGGGGCACCCTCCTACGAGCAGTACTTC. This gives the protein CASSLARGAPSYEQYF.

Only a few counts were recorded for this clonotype. A much more abundant neighbour one base away suggests this may be a read error. This chain links TRBV29-1 with TRBJ2-5; 8 bases map to TRBD2. V lost 1 base and J lost 11; bases outside the gene matches: 15. The CDR3 runs to 15 residues. Germline loops: CDR1 SQVTM, CDR2 ANQGSEA. The CDR3 region is CSVEVQRGPNNEQYF. CDR3 bases: TGCAGCGTTGAAGTACAGCGGGGGCCCAACAATGAGCAGTACTTC.

This clonotype occurred many times. This chain uses TRBV7-2 with TRBJ2-7; D gene uncertain. Germline V CDR1 and CDR2: SGHTA, FQGNSA. The CDR3 covers 13 residues. Trimming removed 4 bases from V and 3 bases from J, with 10 bases in between. CDR3 residues: CASSYLGGYEQYF. The CDR3 DNA follows: TGTGCCAGCAGCTATCTTGGCGGCTACGAGCAGTACTTC.

With respect to this clonotype: Possible read error: a much larger clone is one base away. The J gene is TRBJ2-1, the V gene TRBV24-1, with a possible D match to TRBD1 (6 bases). Germline CDR1 is KGHDR and CDR2 is SFDVKD. With 6 bases removed from V and 0 bases from J, the gap between germline ends came to 11 bases. The CDR3 totals 15 residues. The DNA of the CDR3 is TGTGCCACCAGTTATAGCAGGGGCTCCTACAATGAGCAGTTCTTC. It translates to CATSYSRGSYNEQFF.

This clonotype has a handful of counts. A much larger clone lies a single base off, so this may be a read error. This chain links TRBV6-2 or TRBV6-3 with TRBJ1-2, with D uncertain. Germline CDR1 MNHEY, CDR2 SVGEGT. Trimming took 2 bases from V and 8 from J, leaving 15 bases between them. There are 14 residues in the CDR3. CDR3 nucleotide sequence: TGTGCCAGCAGTTACGCAGCCACTAGAGGCGGCTACACCTTC. As protein: CASSYAATRGGYTF.

This clonotype was counted a few times. This chain connects TRBV3-1 to TRBJ1-6; tentatively, D is TRBD1 (5 bases). The germline V and J ends were trimmed by 4 bases and 9 bases, with 16 bases remaining between them. The CDR3 totals 15 residues. Germline loops: CDR1 LGHDT, CDR2 YNNKEL (reference sequence). CDR3 DNA: TGTGCCAGCAGCCTTAGAGCAGGGTGGAGTTCACCCCTCCACTTT. Its protein product is CASSLRAGWSSPLHF.

This clonotype has at least ten counts. J is TRBJ2-3 and V is TRBV7-2; the match to TRBD2 covers 12 bases. After removal of 0 bases from V and 5 bases from J, the junction contained 9 bases not matched to a gene. The CDR3 loop spans 18 amino acids. Per the germline V gene, CDR1 is SGHTA and CDR2 is FQGNSA. CDR3 coding DNA: TGTGCCAGCAGCTTAGCAGGAACTAGCGGGGGGCGCCTAGATACGCAGTATTTT. It encodes CASSLAGTSGGRLDTQYF.

This clonotype has only a few counts. This chain uses TRBV30 with TRBJ2-7, with 10 bases matching TRBD1. Germline-derived CDR1 and CDR2 are GTSNPN and SVGIG (reference sequence). With 5 bases clipped from V and 4 bases from J, the junction kept 8 bases outside the gene matches. The CDR3 consists of 14 residues. The CDR3 sequence is CAWGTGTGVYEQYF. The CDR3 region has the DNA TGTGCCTGGGGGACCGGGACAGGGGTTTACGAGCAGTACTTC.

This clonotype was found a few times. This chain links TRBV20-1 with TRBJ1-2, with D possibly TRBD1 on 5 matching bases. There are 14 residues in the CDR3. Germline-derived CDR1 and CDR2 are DFQATT and SNEGSKA (reference sequence). V dropped 1 base and J dropped 7 bases, with 16 bases sitting between them. The DNA for the CDR3 is TGCAGTGCTAGAGGCAGGGCACCTCTTGGTGGCTACACCTTC. Translating gives CSARGRAPLGGYTF.